The next 29 T cell receptor beta chains were all read from a single sample in a study of blood T cell repertoires in COVID-19 (dated by TCRdb to 2020 to 2021). Libraries were prepared through the immunoSEQ multiplex PCR assay. The clones in this table, taken by TCRdb from immuneACCESS, are in-frame only. Not every clone is retained; where verified, under half of the shortfall comes from an unresolved V gene, and the cause of the rest is unknown. The sample has some 87,000 clones on record, 85% to 95% of them singletons. The ten largest clones represent 6.3% of the sample. The sample comprised peripheral blood. These receptors came from a woman in her fifties or sixties with active COVID-19.

This chain uses TRBV20-1 with TRBJ1-1; D is unresolved. The V and J ends lost 0 bases and 7 bases respectively, with 6 bases between them. In germline, CDR1 is DFQATT, CDR2 SNEGSKA (reference sequence). There are 11 residues in the CDR3. CDR3 in DNA: TGCAGTGCTAGAGAGGAGAATGAAGCTTTCTTT. It specifies CSAREENEAFF.

The rearrangement uses TRBV5-1 and TRBJ2-7, with 10 bases fitting TRBD1. Per the germline V gene, CDR1 is SGHRS and CDR2 is YFSETQ. This CDR3 spans 14 amino acids. V was clipped by 4 bases and J by 2 bases; unmatched bases: 3. CDR3 residues: CASSTGTGAYEQYF. The CDR3 DNA follows: TGCGCCAGCAGCACAGGGACAGGGGCCTACGAGCAGTACTTC.

The rearrangement uses TRBV5-1 and TRBJ2-3, with 11 bases fitting TRBD2. With V trimmed by 4 bases and J by 0 bases, 7 bases remained unmatched. Germline V lookup: CDR1 SGHRS, CDR2 YFSETQ. This CDR3 region has 17 residues. CDR3 coding DNA: TGCGCCAGCAGCACGGGACTAGCGGAACCTAGCACAGATACGCAGTATTTT. Protein sequence: CASSTGLAEPSTDTQYF.

This clone was picked up a small number of times. The J gene is TRBJ2-3, the V gene TRBV7-2; 13 nucleotides line up with TRBD2. Germline assignment: CDR1 SGHTA and CDR2 FQGNSA. The CDR3 has 17 residues. J gave up 0 bases and V 5 bases, and 5 bases lay outside the gene matches. CDR3 nucleotide sequence: TGTGCCAGCAGCCCCCCGACTAGCGGGGGGAGCACAGATACGCAGTATTTT. Protein: CASSPPTSGGSTDTQYF. Looking up the rest from reference TRBV7-2 and TRBJ2-3 gives the full variable domain: GAGVSQSPSNKVTEKGKDVELRCDPISGHTALYWYRQSLGQGLEFLIYFQGNSAPDKSGLPSDRFSAERTGGSVSTLTIQRTQQEDSAVYLCASSPPTSGGSTDTQYFGPGTRLTVL.

This rearrangement joins TRBV30 to TRBJ2-7; weak D call: TRBD1 (6 bases). Trimming left V 7 bases short and J 2 bases short, with 21 bases between. This CDR3 region has 15 residues. CDR1 GTSNPN and CDR2 SVGIG come from the germline V gene (reference sequence). The DNA for the CDR3 is TGTGCCTTTGTCAGTAGCAGGACAGCTCCCTACGAGCAGTACTTC. It codes for CAFVSSRTAPYEQYF.

The chain employs TRBV4-1 and TRBJ1-4; no definite D call. V was trimmed by 0 bases and J by 0 bases, leaving 8 bases between them. Germline CDR1 and CDR2: MGHRA and YSYEKL. This CDR3 has 16 residues. CDR3: CASSQDWRATNEKLFF. For the CDR3, the DNA is TGCGCCAGCAGCCAAGATTGGAGGGCAACTAATGAAAAACTGTTTTTT.

This clone has just one count. This chain joins TRBV7-9 and TRBJ1-1; 7 bases map to TRBD1. CDR1 is SEHNR, CDR2 FQNEAQ, per germline (reference sequence). Unmatched junction bases numbered 6, after V lost 1 base and J lost 1 base. The CDR3 is 16 amino acids. CDR3 residues: CASSLVGGPWNTEAFF. The CDR3 DNA is TGTGCCAGCAGCTTAGTAGGGGGCCCATGGAACACTGAAGCTTTCTTT.

This clone showed up just a few times. This rearrangement joins TRBV5-4 to TRBJ2-2, with D tentatively TRBD1 (6 bases). Germline CDR1 SGHNT, CDR2 YYREEE (reference sequence). With 3 bases removed from V and 7 bases from J, the gap between germline ends came to 25 bases. The CDR3 is made up of 18 amino acids. Written as DNA, the CDR3 is TGTGCCAGCAGCTCCCCGGCCGAGGGTCTAGGGGGAAGCGGGGAGCTGTTTTTT. Protein sequence: CASSSPAEGLGGSGELFF.

This clone came up once. The V gene is TRBV7-2, the J gene TRBJ1-1; D is ambiguous. The CDR3 has 14 residues. Trimming stripped 5 bases from V and 0 bases from J, with 10 bases between. The V gene's germline CDR1 is SGHTA and CDR2 FQGNSA. The CDR3 DNA is TGTGCCAGCAGCGTGGTCCACATGAACACTGAAGCTTTCTTT. Protein product: CASSVVHMNTEAFF. Filled out from reference TRBV7-2 and TRBJ1-1, the complete variable domain reads GAGVSQSPSNKVTEKGKDVELRCDPISGHTALYWYRQSLGQGLEFLIYFQGNSAPDKSGLPSDRFSAERTGGSVSTLTIQRTQQEDSAVYLCASSVVHMNTEAFFGQGTRLTVV.

The chain couples TRBV29-1 to TRBJ1-1; D is ambiguous. CDR3 length equals 10 residues. The V gene's germline CDR1 is SQVTM and CDR2 ANQGSEA. Trimming removed 3 bases at V and 4 bases at J, with 3 bases between. Here the CDR3 DNA reads TGCAGCGTTGAGGCCACTGAAGCTTTCTTT. Its translation: CSVEATEAFF.

The V and J genes are TRBV27 and TRBJ1-2; possibly TRBD1 for D (5 bases). The ends were cut back, 6 bases at V and 5 bases at J, with 10 bases in the middle. CDR1 MNHEY and CDR2 SMNVEV come from the germline V gene (reference sequence). The CDR3 is 12 amino acids. The CDR3 here is CASRTDGYGYTF. CDR3 nucleotides: TGTGCCAGCAGGACAGATGGGTATGGCTACACCTTC.

This clone was observed once. The genes are TRBV7-2 and TRBJ2-5, with TRBD2 identical over 11 bases. Germline CDR1 SGHTA, CDR2 FQGNSA. CDR3 size: 15 residues. Unmatched junction bases numbered 7, after V lost 5 bases and J lost 5 bases. CDR3 sequence (DNA): TGTGCCAGCAGCATGGGACTAGCGGAGGTGGAGACCCAGTACTTC. Amino acid sequence: CASSMGLAEVETQYF.

The J gene is TRBJ2-3, the V gene TRBV7-2; a possible D gene is TRBD2 (5 bases). CDR1 and CDR2 from the germline V gene are SGHTA and FQGNSA. This CDR3 has 14 residues. Trimming took 0 bases from V and 8 from J, leaving 12 bases between them. As DNA, the CDR3 is TGTGCCAGCAGCTTAGCAGATCTAGCTAGTACGCAGTATTTT. As protein: CASSLADLASTQYF.

J is TRBJ1-5 and V is TRBV28, with D possibly matching TRBD1 (5 bases). This CDR3 spans 17 amino acids. The V end was cut by 7 bases, the J end by 2 bases, with 21 bases between. CDR1 MDHEN and CDR2 SYDVKM come from the germline V gene. CDR3 loop: CASTVPGLLGGNQPQHF. DNA for the CDR3: TGTGCCAGCACCGTACCGGGACTCTTGGGGGGCAATCAGCCCCAGCATTTT.

This chain joins TRBV5-4 and TRBJ1-3; a weak D match, TRBD1 (6 bases). Looked up from germline, CDR1 is SGHNT and CDR2 is YYREEE (reference sequence). The ends were cut back, 0 bases at V and 1 base at J, with 11 bases in the middle. This CDR3 has 16 amino acids. CDR3: CASSLGTAISGNTIYF. CDR3 nucleotide sequence: TGTGCCAGCAGCTTGGGGACAGCTATTTCTGGAAACACCATATATTTT. Combining the CDR3 with reference TRBV5-4 and TRBJ1-3 gives the whole variable domain ETGVTQSPTHLIKTRGQQVTLRCSSQSGHNTVSWYQQALGQGPQFIFQYYREEENGRGNFPPRFSGLQFPNYSSELNVNALELDDSALYLCASSLGTAISGNTIYFGEGSWLTVV.

This chain joins TRBV5-1 and TRBJ2-1, with TRBD1 matching 8 bases. The germline V gene encodes CDR1 SGHRS and CDR2 YFSETQ. V lost 3 bases and J lost 2; bases outside the gene matches: 1. The CDR3 loop spans 14 amino acids. The CDR3 nucleotides are TGCGCCAGCAGCTCGGGACAGGCCTACAATGAGCAGTTCTTC. The encoded protein is CASSSGQAYNEQFF.

The genes are TRBV28 and TRBJ2-1; 9 bases line up with TRBD2. In germline, CDR1 is MDHEN, CDR2 SYDVKM. The junction had 9 bases not matched to a gene; V was cut back by 5 bases and J by 4 bases. The CDR3 is 16 residues long. The CDR3 region is CASSHLGLAVYNEQFF. The CDR3 DNA is TGTGCCAGCAGTCACCTGGGACTAGCCGTATACAATGAGCAGTTCTTC.

The chain recombines TRBV7-9 with TRBJ2-1; 9 nucleotides match TRBD1. V lost 5 bases to trimming and J lost 7 bases; unmatched junction nucleotides: 9. The CDR3 has 15 residues. Germline-derived CDR1 and CDR2 are SEHNR and FQNEAQ (reference sequence). DNA of the CDR3: TGTGCCAGCAGCCCCCCAGGGACAGGGTCGAATGAGCAGTTCTTC. Its translation: CASSPPGTGSNEQFF.

The chain uses TRBV10-3 and TRBJ2-6; D ambiguous. Trimming pared 1 base from V and 0 bases from J, leaving 4 bases between. The CDR3 has 15 residues. In germline, CDR1 is ENHRY, CDR2 SYGVKD. The CDR3 DNA reads as TGTGCCATCAGTGAGTTTTACTCTGGGGCCAACGTCCTGACTTTC. It encodes CAISEFYSGANVLTF.

The chain employs TRBV9 and TRBJ1-2; 12 nucleotides match TRBD1. CDR1 SGDLS and CDR2 YYNGEE come from the germline V gene. The CDR3 is 15 amino acids. V gave up 3 bases and J gave up 5 bases; unmatched junction bases: 5. The DNA of the CDR3 is TGTGCCAGCAGCGCGGGACAGGGGGCCGGTTATGGCTACACCTTC. Translated: CASSAGQGAGYGYTF.

A few counts support this clone. The chain has TRBV28 and TRBJ2-5; TRBD2 matches at 10 bases. Germline CDR1 is MDHEN and CDR2 is SYDVKM. CDR3 length: 14 amino acids. V lost 7 bases and J lost 3; bases outside the gene matches: 5. In DNA form, the CDR3 reads TGTGCCAGCACCAACCTAGCGGGAGAAGAGACCCAGTACTTC. It specifies CASTNLAGEETQYF.

V and J are TRBV30 and TRBJ1-2; D perhaps matches TRBD1 (5 bases). CDR1 is GTSNPN, CDR2 SVGIG, per germline (reference sequence). The CDR3 spans 12 residues. Trimming took off 0 bases at V and 6 bases at J, with 8 bases between the two ends. The CDR3 loop is CAWSVGGDGYTF. CDR3 coding DNA: TGTGCCTGGAGTGTAGGAGGGGATGGCTACACCTTC.

The chain couples TRBV11-2 to TRBJ2-1; 14 nucleotides line up with TRBD2. Germline loops: CDR1 SGHAT, CDR2 FQNNGV. V trimming: 5 bases; J trimming: 4 bases; junction bases outside the gene matches: 7. The CDR3 totals 17 residues. The CDR3 DNA follows: TGTGCCAGCAGCCTGACTAGCGGGGGGGCCACTTACAATGAGCAGTTCTTC. Protein sequence: CASSLTSGGATYNEQFF.

This sequence joins TRBV25-1 and TRBJ1-5, with D possibly matching TRBD1 (6 bases). V was trimmed by 5 bases and J by 5 bases, leaving 7 bases between them. CDR1 is MGHDK, CDR2 SYGVNS, per germline. This CDR3 region has 12 residues. CDR3 sequence (DNA): TGTGCCAGCAGTTGGACAGATCAGCCCCAGCATTTT. Translation: CASSWTDQPQHF.

The V call is TRBV27, the J call TRBJ1-5; 9 nucleotides match TRBD1. Germline V gene sequence: CDR1 MNHEY, CDR2 SMNVEV (reference sequence). The ends lost 4 bases at V and 5 bases at J; junction bases unmatched: 6. This CDR3 is built from 15 residues. The CDR3 reads CASSSLGQGDQPQHF. The CDR3 bases are TGTGCCAGCAGTTCGTTGGGACAGGGAGATCAGCCCCAGCATTTT.

The J gene is TRBJ2-5, the V gene TRBV6-6; TRBD2 matches at 14 bases. Looked up from germline, CDR1 is MNHNY and CDR2 is SVGAGI (reference sequence). Germline trimming cut 5 bases from V and 5 bases from J; bases unmatched to any gene: 1. This CDR3 contains 14 residues. The CDR3 is CASSRLAGGETQYF. For the CDR3, the DNA is TGTGCCAGCAGTCGACTAGCGGGGGGGGAGACCCAGTACTTC.

Turning to this clone: Within the sample, other DNA sequences also encode this same CDR3. The chain links TRBV5-1 to TRBJ1-6; TRBD1 aligns across 7 bases. V was pared by 4 bases and J by 6 bases, with 10 bases of the junction left unmatched. The CDR3 runs to 16 residues. Looked up from germline, CDR1 is SGHRS and CDR2 is YFSETQ. Written as DNA, the CDR3 is TGCGCCAGCAGCCTTCCGACAGGGAAGAGTAATTCACCCCTCCACTTT. Its translation is CASSLPTGKSNSPLHF.

V is TRBV18 and J is TRBJ2-3; TRBD1 agrees at 11 bases. Germline values: CDR1 KGHSH, CDR2 LQKENI. V was clipped by 3 bases and J by 2 bases; unmatched bases: 1. CDR3 length: 15 residues. CDR3 bases: TGTGCCAGCTCACCGGGACAGGGGGACACAGATACGCAGTATTTT. It specifies CASSPGQGDTDTQYF.

The rearrangement uses TRBV5-1 and TRBJ1-5; D ambiguous. The CDR3 length is 16 residues. Germline CDR1 is SGHRS and CDR2 is YFSETQ. Trimming removed 1 base from V and 4 bases from J, with 15 bases in between. For the CDR3, the DNA is TGCGCCAGCAGCTTGTCCGGGGATAATAGTAATCAGCCCCAGCATTTT. It encodes CASSLSGDNSNQPQHF.